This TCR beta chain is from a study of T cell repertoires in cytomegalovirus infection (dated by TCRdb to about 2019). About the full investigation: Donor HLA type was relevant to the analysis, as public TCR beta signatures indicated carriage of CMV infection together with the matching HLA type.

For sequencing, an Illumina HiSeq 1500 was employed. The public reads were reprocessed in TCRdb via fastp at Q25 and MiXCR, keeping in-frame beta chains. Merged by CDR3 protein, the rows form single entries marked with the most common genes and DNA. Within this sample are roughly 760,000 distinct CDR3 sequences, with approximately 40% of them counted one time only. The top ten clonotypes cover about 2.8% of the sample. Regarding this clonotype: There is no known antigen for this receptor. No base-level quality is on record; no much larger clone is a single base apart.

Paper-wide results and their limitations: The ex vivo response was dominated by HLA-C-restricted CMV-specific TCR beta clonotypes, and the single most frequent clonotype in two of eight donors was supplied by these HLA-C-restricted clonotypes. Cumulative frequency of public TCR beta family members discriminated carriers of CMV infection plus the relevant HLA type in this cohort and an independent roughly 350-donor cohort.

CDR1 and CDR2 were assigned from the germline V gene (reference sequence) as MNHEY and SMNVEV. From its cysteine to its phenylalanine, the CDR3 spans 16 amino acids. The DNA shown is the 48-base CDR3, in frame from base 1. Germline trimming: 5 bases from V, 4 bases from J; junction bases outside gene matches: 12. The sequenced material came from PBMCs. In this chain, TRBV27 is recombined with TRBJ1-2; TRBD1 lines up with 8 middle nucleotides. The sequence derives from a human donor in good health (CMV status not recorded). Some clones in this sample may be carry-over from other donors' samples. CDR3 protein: CASSPQGALSSYGYTF. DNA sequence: TGTGCCAGCAGTCCTCAGGGGGCGCTGAGCTCCTATGGCTACACCTTC.